One TCR beta chain is described in this entry. CDR1 and CDR2 (germline): LNHDA, SQIVND (reference sequence). This CDR3 spans 14 amino acids. V dropped 3 bases and J dropped 4 bases, with 12 bases sitting between them. This sample is drawn from a study of T cells in Graves' hyperthyroidism and ophthalmopathy. TCR beta CDR3 region amplification was performed from RNA transcripts. Carried out on the TCR CDR3, a first-round RT-PCR used the HTBI primer set. TCRdb analysed the multiplex PCR reads with MiXCR anew, one entry per CDR3 protein. The data show 490,000 or so distinct CDR3 sequences, approximately 23% seen once.

The sequenced material came from blood. The chain couples TRBV19 to TRBJ1-2; D is undetermined. The TCR was taken from a woman between 70 and 85 years old with Graves' ophthalmopathy. In DNA form, the CDR3 reads TGTGCCAGTAGTATTCCGCCAGATGGCTATGGCTACACCTTC. It translates to CASSIPPDGYGYTF.